Given below is one TCR beta chain in context. TCRdb used MiXCR to reprocess the RT-PCR reads, holding one entry per CDR3 protein. The sample comprises roughly 200,000 distinct CDR3 sequences, roughly 38% of which are singletons, and more than 9% rests with the top ten. This record comes from a study of patients and donors after allogeneic stem cell transplantation. This CDR3 is 15 amino acids long. Trimming left V 5 bases short and J 0 bases short, with 14 bases between. Germline values: CDR1 KGHSH, CDR2 LQKENI. This sequence originates from a human donor who was either an allogeneic HSCT recipient or a stem cell or donor lymphocyte infusion donor (not recorded which). It is not recorded whose cells these are; they may come from a transplant donor. The chain uses TRBV18 and TRBJ2-7; D may be TRBD2 (5 bases). The sample taken for sequencing was blood, either unsorted or a sorted T cell fraction (not recorded which). This chain's CDR3 is CASSTRRVGSYEQYF. The CDR3 DNA is TGTGCCAGCTCAACCCGGCGGGTGGGCTCCTACGAGCAGTACTTC.